This entry concerns a single TCR beta chain. The J segment lost 11 bases and the V segment lost 4 bases, leaving 20 bases of the junction unmatched. CDR1 and CDR2 (germline): GTSNPN, SVGIG (reference sequence). This CDR3 is 17 amino acids long. Per the original data handling: By means of reference gene primer amplification, nucleated cell counts were estimated. TCRdb's table, derived via immunoSEQ multiplex PCR, lists solely in-frame clones and lacks some. The V and J calls and the clone size are those of that table, but D and trimming were determined from the DNA. The table records some 41,000 clones, roughly nine tenths of them present only once. This sample was included in a study of blood T cell repertoires in COVID-19.

Sequencing used peripheral blood. The rearrangement uses TRBV30 and TRBJ1-1; 12 bases map to TRBD1. The origin of this receptor is a man aged 70-80 years with active COVID-19. CDR3 nucleotide sequence: TGTGCCTGGATCTTAGCTATAAGGGACAGGGGGCGGGTTGGGGCTTTCTTT. It yields the protein CAWILAIRDRGRVGAFF.